This paragraph reports one TCR beta chain. This record belongs to a study of PD-1 blockade in classical Hodgkin lymphoma. Time point specified: cycle 4 day 1 (C4D1), after five to seven weeks of nivolumab. With no exception, relapse followed autologous stem cell transplantation in all patients, and brentuximab vedotin exposure varied. The data were produced by immunoSEQ multiplex PCR, yet TCRdb's version contains in-frame clones alone and is incomplete. The sample gives roughly 7,100 clones, about 86% of which show up once; 42% is in the top ten. The V gene end was trimmed by 8 bases and the J gene end by 3 bases; junction bases not matched to a gene: 2. The germline V gene encodes CDR1 LNHDA and CDR2 SQIVND (reference sequence). There are 14 residues in the CDR3.

The chain links TRBV19 to TRBJ1-3, with 12 nucleotides matching TRBD1. This clonotype was sampled from a human donor with classical Hodgkin lymphoma. The sequencing here drew on peripheral blood mononuclear cells (PBMCs), taken before the fourth cycle of nivolumab. CDR3 protein: CASGTGGGGNTIYF. DNA for the CDR3: TGTGCCAGTGGGACAGGGGGCGGTGGAAACACCATATATTTT.